This entry concerns a single T cell receptor (beta chain). Its antigen is not yet known. No much larger clonotype is one base removed from it; base qualities were not supplied. Measured from the cysteine to the phenylalanine, the CDR3 is 13 residues long. This entry keeps only the CDR3 DNA: 39 bases, framed from base 1. CDR1 SGHAT and CDR2 FQNNGV are derived from the germline V gene. Ends trimmed: V by 6 bases, J by 2 bases; bases unmatched to a gene: 3. Libraries came from the immunoSEQ multiplex PCR assay. The immuneACCESS repertoire file appears here via TCRdb, limited to in-frame rearrangements. These files lack a portion of the clones; in checked studies, under half of the deficit traces to unresolved V genes, and the cause of the others is not known. For this sample the table gives approximately 100,000 clones, of which about 90% were detected only once. In total, the top ten clones hold over 1.5% of the sample.

This sample stems from a study of T cell changes during pregnancy in multiple sclerosis (dated by TCRdb to about 2019). For the wider study: In women with multiple sclerosis, the researchers looked at how the T cell repertoire shifted as pregnancy progressed.

This chain is built from TRBV11-2 and TRBJ1-1; the junction holds 7 bases that match TRBD1. Source: peripheral blood, taken before pregnancy. The TCR sequence derives from a female donor with multiple sclerosis, enrolled in a pregnancy study. The DNA reads TGTGCCAGCAGACACAGGGGTAACACTGAAGCTTTCTTT. This encodes CASRHRGNTEAFF.